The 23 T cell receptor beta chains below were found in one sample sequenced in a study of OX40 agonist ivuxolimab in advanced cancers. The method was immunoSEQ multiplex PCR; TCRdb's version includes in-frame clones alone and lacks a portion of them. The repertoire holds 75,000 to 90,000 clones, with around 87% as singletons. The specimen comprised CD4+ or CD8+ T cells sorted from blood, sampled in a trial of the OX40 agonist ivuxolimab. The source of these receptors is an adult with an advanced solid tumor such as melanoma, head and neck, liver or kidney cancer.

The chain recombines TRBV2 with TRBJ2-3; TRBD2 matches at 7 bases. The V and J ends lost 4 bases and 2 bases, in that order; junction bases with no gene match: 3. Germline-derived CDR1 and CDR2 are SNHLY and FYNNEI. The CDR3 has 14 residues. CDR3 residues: CASSVGRTTDTQYF. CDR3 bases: TGTGCCAGCAGTGTCGGGAGGACCACAGATACGCAGTATTTT.

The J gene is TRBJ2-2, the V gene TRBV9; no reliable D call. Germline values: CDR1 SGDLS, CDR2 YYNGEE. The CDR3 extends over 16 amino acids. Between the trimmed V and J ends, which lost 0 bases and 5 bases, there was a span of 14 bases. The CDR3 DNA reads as TGTGCCAGCAGCGTAGGTGGCCAGCCCCATACCGGGGAGCTGTTTTTT. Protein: CASSVGGQPHTGELFF.

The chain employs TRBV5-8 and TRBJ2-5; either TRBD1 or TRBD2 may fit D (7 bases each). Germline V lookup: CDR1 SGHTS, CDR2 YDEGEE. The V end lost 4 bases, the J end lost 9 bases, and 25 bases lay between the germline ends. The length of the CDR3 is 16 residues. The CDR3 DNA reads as TGTGCCAGCAGCGATAGACAGGGAGGGGCCCTACGGGCCCAGTACTTC. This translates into CASSDRQGGALRAQYF.

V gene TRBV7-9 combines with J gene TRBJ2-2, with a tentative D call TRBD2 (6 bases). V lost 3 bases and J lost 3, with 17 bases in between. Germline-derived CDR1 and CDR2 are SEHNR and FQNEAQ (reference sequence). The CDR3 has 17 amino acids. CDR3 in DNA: TGTGCCAGCAGCTTTCCTCTGGGGGGTGCTGACACCGGGGAGCTGTTTTTT. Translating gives CASSFPLGGADTGELFF.

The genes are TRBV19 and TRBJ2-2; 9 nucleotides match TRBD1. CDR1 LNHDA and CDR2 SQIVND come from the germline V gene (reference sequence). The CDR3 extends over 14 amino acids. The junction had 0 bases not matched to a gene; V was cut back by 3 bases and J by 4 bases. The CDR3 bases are TGTGCCAGTAGTATGGACAGGGGCACCGGGGAGCTGTTTTTT. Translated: CASSMDRGTGELFF.

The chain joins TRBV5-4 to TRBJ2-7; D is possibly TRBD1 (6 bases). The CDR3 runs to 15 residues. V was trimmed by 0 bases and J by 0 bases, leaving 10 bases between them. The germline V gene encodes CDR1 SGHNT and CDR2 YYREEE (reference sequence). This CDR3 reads CASSLGQGSSYEQYF. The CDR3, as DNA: TGTGCCAGCAGCTTGGGGCAGGGGAGCTCCTACGAGCAGTACTTC.

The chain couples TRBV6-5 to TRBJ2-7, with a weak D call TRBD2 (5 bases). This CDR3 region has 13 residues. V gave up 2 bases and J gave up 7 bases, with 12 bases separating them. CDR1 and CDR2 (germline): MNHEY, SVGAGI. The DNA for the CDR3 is TGTGCCAGCAGTTACCGTTGGGAGAGGGAGCAGTACTTC. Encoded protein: CASSYRWEREQYF.

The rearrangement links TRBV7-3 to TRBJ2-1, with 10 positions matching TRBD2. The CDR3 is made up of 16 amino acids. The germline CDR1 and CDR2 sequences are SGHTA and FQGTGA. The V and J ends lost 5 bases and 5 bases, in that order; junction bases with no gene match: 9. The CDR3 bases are TGTGCCAGCAGCGACCCCGGGACTAGCGCCCACAATGAGCAGTTCTTC. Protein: CASSDPGTSAHNEQFF. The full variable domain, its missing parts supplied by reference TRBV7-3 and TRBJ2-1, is GAGVSQTPSNKVTEKGKYVELRCDPISGHTALYWYRQSLGQGPEFLIYFQGTGAADDSGLPNDRFFAVRPEGSVSTLKIQRTERGDSAVYLCASSDPGTSAHNEQFFGPGTRLTVL.

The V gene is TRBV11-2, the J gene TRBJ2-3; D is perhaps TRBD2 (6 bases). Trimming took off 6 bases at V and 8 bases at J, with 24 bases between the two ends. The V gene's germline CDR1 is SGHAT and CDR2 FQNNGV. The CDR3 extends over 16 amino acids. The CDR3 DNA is TGTGCCAGCAGACATAGGTTACGGGACTCCGTTTCTACGCAGTATTTT. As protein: CASRHRLRDSVSTQYF.

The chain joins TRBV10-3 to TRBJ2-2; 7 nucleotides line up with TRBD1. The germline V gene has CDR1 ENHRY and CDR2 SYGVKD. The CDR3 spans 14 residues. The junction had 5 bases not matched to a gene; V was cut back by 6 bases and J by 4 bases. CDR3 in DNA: TGTGCCATCAGGACCGACAGGGCCACCGGGGAGCTGTTTTTT. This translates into CAIRTDRATGELFF.

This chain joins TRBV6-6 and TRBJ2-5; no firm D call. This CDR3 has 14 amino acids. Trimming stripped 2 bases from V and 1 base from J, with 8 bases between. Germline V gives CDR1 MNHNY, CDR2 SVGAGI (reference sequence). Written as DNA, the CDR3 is TGTGCCAGCAGTTACCCCGGGTCCCAAGAGACCCAGTACTTC. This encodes CASSYPGSQETQYF.

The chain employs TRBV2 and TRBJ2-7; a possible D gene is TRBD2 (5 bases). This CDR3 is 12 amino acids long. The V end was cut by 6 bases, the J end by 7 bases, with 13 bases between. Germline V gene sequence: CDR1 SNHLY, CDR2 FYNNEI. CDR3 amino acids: CASRALGSEQYF. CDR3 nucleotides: TGTGCCAGCAGGGCCTTAGGGAGTGAGCAGTACTTC.

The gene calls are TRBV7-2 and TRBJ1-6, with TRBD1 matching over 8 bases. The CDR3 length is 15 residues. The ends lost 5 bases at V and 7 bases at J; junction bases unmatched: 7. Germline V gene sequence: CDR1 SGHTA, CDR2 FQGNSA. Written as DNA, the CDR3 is TGTGCCAGCAGCCCCGGACAGGGTGACAATTCACCCCTCCACTTT. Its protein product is CASSPGQGDNSPLHF.

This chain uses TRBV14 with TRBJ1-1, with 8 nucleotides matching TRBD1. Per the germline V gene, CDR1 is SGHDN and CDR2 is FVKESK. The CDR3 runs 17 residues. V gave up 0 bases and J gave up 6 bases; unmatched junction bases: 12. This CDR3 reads CASSQDFNGRGQPEAFF. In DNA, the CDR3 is TGTGCCAGCAGCCAAGATTTTAATGGCAGGGGGCAGCCTGAAGCTTTCTTT.

The CDR3 is CASKGQGESPLHF. DNA for the CDR3: TGTGCCAGCAAGGGGCAGGGAGAATCACCCCTCCACTTT. The J gene is TRBJ1-6, the V gene TRBV2, with a tentative D call TRBD1 (5 bases). The CDR3 is made up of 13 amino acids. CDR1 and CDR2 (germline): SNHLY, FYNNEI. V lost 7 bases, J lost 10 bases, and 14 bases lay in between.

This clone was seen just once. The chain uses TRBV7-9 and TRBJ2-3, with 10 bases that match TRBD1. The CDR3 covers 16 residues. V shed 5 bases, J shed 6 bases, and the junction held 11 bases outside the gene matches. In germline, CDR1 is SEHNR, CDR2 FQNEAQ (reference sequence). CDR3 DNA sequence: TGTGCCAGCAGCGAACCGACAGGGGGCCTCGAGGATACGCAGTATTTT. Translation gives CASSEPTGGLEDTQYF.

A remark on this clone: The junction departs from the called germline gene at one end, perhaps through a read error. The CDR3 region is CAGSLDGLSRQPQHF. In DNA form, the CDR3 reads TGTGCCGGCAGTTTAGACGGACTGAGCCGGCAGCCCCAGCATTTT. The chain combines TRBV27 with TRBJ1-5; D gene uncertain. CDR3 length: 15 amino acids. Germline values: CDR1 MNHEY, CDR2 SMNVEV (reference sequence).

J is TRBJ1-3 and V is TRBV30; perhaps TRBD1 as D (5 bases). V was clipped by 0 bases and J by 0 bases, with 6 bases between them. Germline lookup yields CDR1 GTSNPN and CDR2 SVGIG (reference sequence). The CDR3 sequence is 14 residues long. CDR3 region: CAWSVGDSGNTIYF. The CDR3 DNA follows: TGTGCCTGGAGTGTGGGGGACTCTGGAAACACCATATATTTT.

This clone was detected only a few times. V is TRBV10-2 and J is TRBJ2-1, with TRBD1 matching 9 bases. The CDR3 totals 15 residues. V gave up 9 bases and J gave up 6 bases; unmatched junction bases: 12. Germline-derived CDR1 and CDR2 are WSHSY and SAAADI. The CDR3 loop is CASLSTGGLVNEQFF. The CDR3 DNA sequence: TGCGCCAGTTTGTCGACAGGGGGACTGGTCAATGAGCAGTTCTTC.

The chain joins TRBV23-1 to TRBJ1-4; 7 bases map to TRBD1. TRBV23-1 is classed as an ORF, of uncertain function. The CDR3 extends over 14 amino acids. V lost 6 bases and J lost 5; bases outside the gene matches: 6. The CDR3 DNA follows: TGCGCCAGCAGACAGGACAGGTTGAATGAAAAACTGTTTTTT. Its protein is CASRQDRLNEKLFF.

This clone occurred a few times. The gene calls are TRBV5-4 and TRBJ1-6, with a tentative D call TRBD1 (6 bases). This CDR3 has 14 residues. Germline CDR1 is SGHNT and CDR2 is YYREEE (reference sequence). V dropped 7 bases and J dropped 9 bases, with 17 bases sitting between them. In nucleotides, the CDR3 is TGTGCCAGCTCCAGCTGGGGGCTAGCTTCACCCCTCCACTTT. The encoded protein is CASSSWGLASPLHF. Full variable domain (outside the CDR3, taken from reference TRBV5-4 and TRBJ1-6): ETGVTQSPTHLIKTRGQQVTLRCSSQSGHNTVSWYQQALGQGPQFIFQYYREEENGRGNFPPRFSGLQFPNYSSELNVNALELDDSALYLCASSSWGLASPLHFGNGTRLTVT.

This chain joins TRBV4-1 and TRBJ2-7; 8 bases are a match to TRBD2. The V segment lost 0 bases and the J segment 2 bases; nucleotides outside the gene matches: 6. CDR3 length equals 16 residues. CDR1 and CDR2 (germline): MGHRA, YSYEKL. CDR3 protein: CASSQDTAGGPYEQYF. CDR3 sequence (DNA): TGCGCCAGCAGCCAAGATACGGCGGGAGGCCCCTACGAGCAGTACTTC.

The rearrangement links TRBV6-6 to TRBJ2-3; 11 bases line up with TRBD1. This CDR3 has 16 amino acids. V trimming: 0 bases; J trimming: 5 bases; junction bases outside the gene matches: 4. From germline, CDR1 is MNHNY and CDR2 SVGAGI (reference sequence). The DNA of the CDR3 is TGTGCCAGCAGTTACTCGGGAGGGACAGGGGGAGATACGCAGTATTTT. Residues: CASSYSGGTGGDTQYF.